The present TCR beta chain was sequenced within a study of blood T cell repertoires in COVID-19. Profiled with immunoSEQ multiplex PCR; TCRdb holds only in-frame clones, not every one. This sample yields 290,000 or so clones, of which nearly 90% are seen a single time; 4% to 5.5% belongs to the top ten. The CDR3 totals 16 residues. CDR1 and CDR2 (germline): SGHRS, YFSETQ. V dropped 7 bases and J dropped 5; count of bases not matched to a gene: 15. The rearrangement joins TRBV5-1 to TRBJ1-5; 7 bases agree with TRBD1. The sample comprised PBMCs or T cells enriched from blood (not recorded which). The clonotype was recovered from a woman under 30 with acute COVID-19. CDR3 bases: TGCGCCAGCTCAGCGGGAGCGCAGGGGGAAGATCAGCCCCAGCATTTT. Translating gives CASSAGAQGEDQPQHF.